This T cell receptor beta chain was observed in a study of blood T cell repertoires in COVID-19. Turning to the study itself: Sources were T cells, B-cell-depleted T cells, or PBMCs; the material itself was cDNA or gDNA.

Generated by immunoSEQ multiplex PCR, the TCRdb table keeps only in-frame clones and is missing some. The repertoire has around 30,000 clones, around 67% of them found once; the top ten carry about 15%. This clone was counted only a few times. The CDR3 covers 14 residues. V lost 0 bases to trimming and J lost 3 bases, with 9 bases between them. Germline V lookup: CDR1 LGHDT, CDR2 YNNKEL (reference sequence). This TCR derives from a human donor in a cohort sampled during active COVID-19. V usage is TRBV3-1 (or the pseudogene TRBV3-2) and J usage is TRBJ2-7, with a possible D match to TRBD1 (5 bases). The material sequenced was peripheral blood. The CDR3 DNA sequence: TGTGCCAGCAGCCAAGACTACAGGAACTACGAGCAGTACTTC. Amino acids: CASSQDYRNYEQYF.